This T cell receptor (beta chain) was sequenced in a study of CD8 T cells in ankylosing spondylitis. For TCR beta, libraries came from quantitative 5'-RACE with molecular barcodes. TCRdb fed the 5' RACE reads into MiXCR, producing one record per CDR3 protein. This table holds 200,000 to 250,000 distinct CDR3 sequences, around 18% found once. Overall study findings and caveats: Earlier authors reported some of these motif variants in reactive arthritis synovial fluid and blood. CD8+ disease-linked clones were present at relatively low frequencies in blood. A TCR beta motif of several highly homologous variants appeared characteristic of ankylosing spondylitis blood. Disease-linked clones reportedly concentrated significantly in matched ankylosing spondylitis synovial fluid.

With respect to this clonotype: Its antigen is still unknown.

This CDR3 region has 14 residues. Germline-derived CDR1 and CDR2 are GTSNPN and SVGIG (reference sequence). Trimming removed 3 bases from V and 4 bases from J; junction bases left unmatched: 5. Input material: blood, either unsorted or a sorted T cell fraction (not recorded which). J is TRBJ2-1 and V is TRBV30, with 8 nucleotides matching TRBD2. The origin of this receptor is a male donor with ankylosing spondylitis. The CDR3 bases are TGTGCCTGGAGAGAGGCTAGCGGGTACAATGAGCAGTTCTTC. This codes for CAWREASGYNEQFF.